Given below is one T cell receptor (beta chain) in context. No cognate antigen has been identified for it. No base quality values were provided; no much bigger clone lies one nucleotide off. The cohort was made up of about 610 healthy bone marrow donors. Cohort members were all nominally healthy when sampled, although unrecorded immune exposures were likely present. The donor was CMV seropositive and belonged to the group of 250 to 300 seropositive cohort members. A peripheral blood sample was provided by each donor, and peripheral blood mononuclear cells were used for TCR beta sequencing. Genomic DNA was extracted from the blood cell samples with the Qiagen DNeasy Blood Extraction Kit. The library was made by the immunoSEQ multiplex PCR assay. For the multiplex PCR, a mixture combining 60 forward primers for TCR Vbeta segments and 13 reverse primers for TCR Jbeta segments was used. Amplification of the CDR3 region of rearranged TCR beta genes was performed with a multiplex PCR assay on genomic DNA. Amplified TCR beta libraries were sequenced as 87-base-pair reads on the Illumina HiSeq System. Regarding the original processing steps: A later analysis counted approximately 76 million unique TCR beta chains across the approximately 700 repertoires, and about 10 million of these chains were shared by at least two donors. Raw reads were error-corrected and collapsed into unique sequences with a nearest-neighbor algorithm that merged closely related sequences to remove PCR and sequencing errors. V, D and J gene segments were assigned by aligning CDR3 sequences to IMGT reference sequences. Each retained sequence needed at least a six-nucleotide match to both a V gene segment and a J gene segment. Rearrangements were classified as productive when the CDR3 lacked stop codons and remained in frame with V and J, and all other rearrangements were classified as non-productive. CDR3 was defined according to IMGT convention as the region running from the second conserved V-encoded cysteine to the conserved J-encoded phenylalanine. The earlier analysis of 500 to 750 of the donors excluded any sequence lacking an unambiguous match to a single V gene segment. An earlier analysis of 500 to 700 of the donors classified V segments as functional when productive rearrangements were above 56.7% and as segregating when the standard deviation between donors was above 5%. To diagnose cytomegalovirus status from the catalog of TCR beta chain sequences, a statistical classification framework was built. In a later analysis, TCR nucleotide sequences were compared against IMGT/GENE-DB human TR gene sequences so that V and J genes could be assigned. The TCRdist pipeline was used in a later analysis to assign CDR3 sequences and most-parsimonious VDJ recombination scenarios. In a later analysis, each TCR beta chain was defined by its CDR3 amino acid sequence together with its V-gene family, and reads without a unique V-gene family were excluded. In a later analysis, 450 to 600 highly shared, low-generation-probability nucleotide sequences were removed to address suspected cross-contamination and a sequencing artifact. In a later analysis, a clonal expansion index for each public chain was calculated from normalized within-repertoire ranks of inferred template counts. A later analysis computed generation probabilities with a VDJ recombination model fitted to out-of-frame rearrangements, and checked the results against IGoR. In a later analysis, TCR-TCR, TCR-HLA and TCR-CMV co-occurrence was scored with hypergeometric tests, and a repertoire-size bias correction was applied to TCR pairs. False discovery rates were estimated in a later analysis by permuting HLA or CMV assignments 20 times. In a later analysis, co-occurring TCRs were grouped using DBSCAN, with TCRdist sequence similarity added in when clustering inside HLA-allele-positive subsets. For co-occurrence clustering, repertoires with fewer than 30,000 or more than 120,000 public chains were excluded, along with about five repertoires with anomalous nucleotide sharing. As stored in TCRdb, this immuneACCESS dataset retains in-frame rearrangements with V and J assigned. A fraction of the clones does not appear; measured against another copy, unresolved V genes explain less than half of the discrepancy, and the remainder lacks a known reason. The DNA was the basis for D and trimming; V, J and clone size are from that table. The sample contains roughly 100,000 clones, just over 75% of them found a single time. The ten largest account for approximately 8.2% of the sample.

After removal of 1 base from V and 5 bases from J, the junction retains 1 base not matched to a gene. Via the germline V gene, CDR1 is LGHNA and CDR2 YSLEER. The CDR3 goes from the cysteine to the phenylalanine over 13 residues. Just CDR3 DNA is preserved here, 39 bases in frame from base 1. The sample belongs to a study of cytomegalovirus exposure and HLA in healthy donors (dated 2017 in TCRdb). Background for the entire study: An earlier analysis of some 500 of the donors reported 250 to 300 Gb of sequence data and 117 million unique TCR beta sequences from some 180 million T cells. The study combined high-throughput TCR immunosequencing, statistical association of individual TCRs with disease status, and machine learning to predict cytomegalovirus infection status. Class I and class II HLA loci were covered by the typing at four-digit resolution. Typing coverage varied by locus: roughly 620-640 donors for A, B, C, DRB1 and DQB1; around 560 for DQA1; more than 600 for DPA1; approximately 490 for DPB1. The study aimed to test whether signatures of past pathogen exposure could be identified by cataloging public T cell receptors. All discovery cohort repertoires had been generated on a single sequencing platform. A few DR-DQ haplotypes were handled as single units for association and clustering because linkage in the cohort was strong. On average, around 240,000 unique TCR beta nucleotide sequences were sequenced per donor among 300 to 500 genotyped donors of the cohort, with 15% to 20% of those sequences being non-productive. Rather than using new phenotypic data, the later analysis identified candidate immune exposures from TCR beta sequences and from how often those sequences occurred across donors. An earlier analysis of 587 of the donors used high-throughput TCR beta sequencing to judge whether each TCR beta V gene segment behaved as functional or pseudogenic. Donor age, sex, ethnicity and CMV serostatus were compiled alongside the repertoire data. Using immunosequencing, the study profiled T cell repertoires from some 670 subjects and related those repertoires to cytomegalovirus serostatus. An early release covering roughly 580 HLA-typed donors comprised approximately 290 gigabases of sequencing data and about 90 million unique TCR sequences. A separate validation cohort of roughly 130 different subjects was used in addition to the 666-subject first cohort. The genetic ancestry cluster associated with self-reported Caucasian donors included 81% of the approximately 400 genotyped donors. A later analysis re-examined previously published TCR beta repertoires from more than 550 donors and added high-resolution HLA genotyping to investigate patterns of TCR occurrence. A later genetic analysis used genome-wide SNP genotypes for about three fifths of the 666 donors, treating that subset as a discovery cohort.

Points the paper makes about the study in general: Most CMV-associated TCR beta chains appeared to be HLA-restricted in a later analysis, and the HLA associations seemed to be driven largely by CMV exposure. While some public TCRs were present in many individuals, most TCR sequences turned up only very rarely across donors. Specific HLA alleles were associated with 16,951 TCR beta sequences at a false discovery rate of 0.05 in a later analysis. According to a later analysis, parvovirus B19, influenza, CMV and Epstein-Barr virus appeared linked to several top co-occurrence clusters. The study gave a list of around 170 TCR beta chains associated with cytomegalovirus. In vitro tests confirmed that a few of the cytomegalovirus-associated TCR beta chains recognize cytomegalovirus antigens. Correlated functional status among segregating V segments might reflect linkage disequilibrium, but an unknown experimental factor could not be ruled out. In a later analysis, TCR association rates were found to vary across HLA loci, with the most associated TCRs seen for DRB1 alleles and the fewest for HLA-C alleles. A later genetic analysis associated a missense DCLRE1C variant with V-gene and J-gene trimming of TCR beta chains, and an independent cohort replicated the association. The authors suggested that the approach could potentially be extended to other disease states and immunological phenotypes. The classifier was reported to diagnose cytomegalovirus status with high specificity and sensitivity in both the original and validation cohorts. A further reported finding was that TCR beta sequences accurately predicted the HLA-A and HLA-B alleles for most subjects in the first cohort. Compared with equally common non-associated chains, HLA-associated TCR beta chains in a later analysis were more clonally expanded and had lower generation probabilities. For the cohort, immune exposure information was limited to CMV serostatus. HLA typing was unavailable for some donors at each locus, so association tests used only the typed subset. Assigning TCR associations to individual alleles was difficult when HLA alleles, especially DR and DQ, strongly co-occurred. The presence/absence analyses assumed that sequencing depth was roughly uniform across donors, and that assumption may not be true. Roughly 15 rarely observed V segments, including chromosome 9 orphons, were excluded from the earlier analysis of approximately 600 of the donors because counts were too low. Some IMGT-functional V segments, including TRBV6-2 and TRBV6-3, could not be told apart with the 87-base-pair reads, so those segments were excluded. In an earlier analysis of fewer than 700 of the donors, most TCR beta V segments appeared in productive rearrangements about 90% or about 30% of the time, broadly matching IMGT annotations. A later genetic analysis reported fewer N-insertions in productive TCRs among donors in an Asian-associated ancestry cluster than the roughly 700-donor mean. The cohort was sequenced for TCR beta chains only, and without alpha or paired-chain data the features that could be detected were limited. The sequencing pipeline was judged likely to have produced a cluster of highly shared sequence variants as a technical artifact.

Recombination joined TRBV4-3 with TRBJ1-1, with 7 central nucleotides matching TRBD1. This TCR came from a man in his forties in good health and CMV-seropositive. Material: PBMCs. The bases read TGCGCCAGCAGCCAAGGGACAGGTACTGAAGCTTTCTTT. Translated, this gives CASSQGTGTEAFF.